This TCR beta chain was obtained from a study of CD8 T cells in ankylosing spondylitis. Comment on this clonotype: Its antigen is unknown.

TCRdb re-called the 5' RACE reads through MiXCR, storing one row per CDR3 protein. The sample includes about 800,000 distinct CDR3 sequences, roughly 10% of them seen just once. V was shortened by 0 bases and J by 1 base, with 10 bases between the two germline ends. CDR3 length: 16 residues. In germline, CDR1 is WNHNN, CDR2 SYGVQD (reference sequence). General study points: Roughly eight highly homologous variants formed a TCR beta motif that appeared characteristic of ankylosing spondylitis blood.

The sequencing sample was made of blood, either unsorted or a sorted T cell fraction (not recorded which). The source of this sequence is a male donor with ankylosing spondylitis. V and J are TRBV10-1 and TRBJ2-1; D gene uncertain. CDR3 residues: CASSESVLGSYNEQFF. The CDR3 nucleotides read TGCGCCAGCAGTGAGTCGGTTTTGGGGTCCTACAATGAGCAGTTCTTC.